This TCR beta chain was identified during a study of T-cell reconstitution after alpha-beta-depleted transplantation in children. Study conclusions and caveats: As was reported, about two months after transplant, alpha-beta T cells came from several hundred expanded graft clones.

Trimming took 0 bases from V and 0 from J, leaving 9 bases between them. The germline V gene encodes CDR1 MNHEY and CDR2 SMNVEV (reference sequence). The length of the CDR3 is 17 residues. A note on this clonotype: The antigen is undetermined.

The library targeted TCRbeta and was prepared with unique molecular identifiers. Each CDR3 protein is one row after TCRdb ran MiXCR on the PCR reads. The repertoire has about 1,000,000 distinct CDR3 sequences, about 26% of them found once; the top ten carry 28%. This TCR was sampled from a boy less than two years old who had a stem cell transplant for SCID, so the T cells may come from the graft donor. The specimen was PBMCs, mostly from graft donor cells, collected 360 days after TCRalphabeta/CD19-depleted stem cell transplant. The chain combines TRBV27 with TRBJ2-6, with D possibly being TRBD2 (5 bases). The CDR3 coding sequence is TGTGCCAGCAGTTTATCGCACGGGGACTCTGGGGCCAACGTCCTGACTTTC. It specifies CASSLSHGDSGANVLTF.